This T cell receptor (beta chain) was sequenced for a study of cytomegalovirus exposure and HLA in healthy donors (dated by TCRdb to 2016 to 2017). About the investigation overall: According to an earlier analysis of a few hundred of the donors, about 179 million T cells yielded 90 million to 130 million unique TCR beta sequences and around 300 Gb of sequence data. In a later analysis, previously published TCR beta repertoires from 666 donors were re-analyzed and high-resolution HLA genotyping was added so that TCR occurrence patterns could be studied. Approximately 300 gigabases of sequencing data and around 85 million unique TCR sequences made up an early release that covered several hundred HLA-typed donors. The study used immunosequencing to profile the T cell repertoires of around 600 subjects and linked those repertoires to cytomegalovirus serostatus. To predict cytomegalovirus infection status, the study combined high-throughput TCR immunosequencing, statistical association of individual TCRs with disease status, and machine learning. An earlier analysis of around 580 of the donors used high-throughput TCR beta sequencing to judge whether each TCR beta V gene segment behaved as functional or pseudogenic. Because of strong linkage in the cohort, four to six DR-DQ haplotypes were treated as single units for association and clustering. All discovery cohort repertoires had been generated using a single sequencing platform. Among 350 to 400 genotyped donors of the cohort, an average of around 240,000 unique TCR beta nucleotide sequences were sequenced per donor, about a sixth of them non-productive. The number of typed donors differed by locus: roughly 629-640 for A, B, C, DRB1 and DQB1; about 520 for DQA1; 606 for DPA1; and 400 to 480 for DPB1. Donor age, sex, ethnicity and CMV serostatus were compiled together with the repertoire data. Rather than drawing on any new phenotypic data, the later analysis identified candidate immune exposures from TCR beta sequences and the way those sequences occurred across donors. Besides the first cohort of roughly 700 subjects, a separate validation cohort made up of 120 different subjects was used. The aim of the study was to test whether cataloging public T cell receptors could identify signatures of past pathogen exposure. The genetic ancestry cluster associated with self-reported Caucasian donors included about 84% of the 398 genotyped donors. Genome-wide SNP genotypes for about 55% of the roughly 670 donors were used in a later genetic analysis, which treated that subset as a discovery cohort. Class I and class II HLA loci were covered by the typing at four-digit resolution. Study-wide findings and limitations: The earlier analysis of a few hundred of the donors excluded 15 to 20 rarely observed V segments, including chromosome 9 orphons, because counts were too low. The study listed 150 to 200 TCR beta chains as associated with cytomegalovirus. A further reported finding was that TCR beta sequences accurately predicted the HLA-A and HLA-B alleles for most subjects in the first cohort. An association between a missense DCLRE1C variant and V-gene and J-gene trimming of TCR beta chains was found in a later genetic analysis and replicated in an independent cohort. According to the authors, the approach could potentially be generalized to other disease states and immunological phenotypes. A later analysis associated about 16,000 TCR beta sequences with specific HLA alleles at a false discovery rate of 0.05. In vitro tests confirmed that a few of the cytomegalovirus-associated TCR beta chains recognize cytomegalovirus antigens. Some IMGT-functional V segments, including TRBV6-2 and TRBV6-3, could not be told apart with the 87-base-pair reads, so those segments were excluded. Strong co-occurrence of HLA alleles, especially DR and DQ, made assigning TCR associations to individual alleles difficult. In a later analysis, several top co-occurrence clusters were reported to appear linked to parvovirus B19, influenza, CMV and Epstein-Barr virus. Because HLA typing was missing for some donors at each locus, association tests included only the typed subset. According to a later analysis, most CMV-associated TCR beta chains appeared to be HLA-restricted, and the HLA associations seemed to be driven largely by CMV exposure. A later genetic analysis reported fewer N-insertions in productive TCRs among donors in an Asian-associated ancestry cluster than the roughly 700-donor mean. The only immune exposure information available for the cohort was CMV serostatus. In a later analysis, TCR association rates were found to vary across HLA loci, with the most associated TCRs seen for DRB1 alleles and the fewest for HLA-C alleles. Roughly uniform sequencing depth across donors was assumed in presence/absence analyses, although this assumption may not hold. Most TCR sequences were seen in very few donors, while some public TCRs were found in many individuals. Only TCR beta chains were sequenced in this cohort, and the absence of alpha or paired-chain data limited detectable features. In an earlier analysis of some 500 of the donors, most TCR beta V segments were observed in productive rearrangements about 87% or about 30% of the time, broadly matching IMGT annotations. A cluster of highly shared sequence variants was judged likely to be a technical artifact of the sequencing pipeline. A later analysis found that HLA-associated TCR beta chains were more clonally expanded and had lower generation probabilities than equally common non-associated chains. The classifier was reported to diagnose cytomegalovirus status with high specificity and sensitivity in both the original and validation cohorts. Correlated functional status among segregating V segments might reflect linkage disequilibrium, but an unknown experimental factor could not be ruled out.

The germline V gene (reference sequence) specifies DFQATT as CDR1 and SNEGSKA as CDR2. V is cut by 4 bases and J by 7 bases, and the space between the germline ends is 11 bases. Measured from the cysteine to the phenylalanine, the CDR3 is 11 residues long. Only the CDR3 DNA stays, 33 bases, in frame from base 1. Details on this clone: Its antigen has not been determined. Within one base of it there is no much larger clone, and no base qualities were kept.

In total, 666 healthy bone marrow donors made up the cohort. At the time of sampling, all cohort members were nominally healthy, though unrecorded immune exposures were likely present. The donor was CMV seropositive and belonged to the group of about 290 seropositive cohort members. Every donor gave a peripheral blood sample, and the peripheral blood mononuclear cells from that sample were used for TCR beta sequencing. Genomic DNA extraction from the blood cell samples was performed with the Qiagen DNeasy Blood Extraction Kit. Library generation was performed with the immunoSEQ multiplex PCR assay. A mixture of 60 forward primers for TCR Vbeta segments and 13 reverse primers for TCR Jbeta segments was used in the multiplex PCR. The CDR3 region of rearranged TCR beta genes was amplified from genomic DNA by a multiplex PCR assay. On the Illumina HiSeq System, the amplified TCR beta libraries were sequenced as 87-base-pair reads. On the study's bioinformatics: In a later analysis, some 80 million unique TCR beta chains were counted across the roughly 610 repertoires, and around 10 million of these chains were shared by at least two donors. To remove PCR and sequencing errors, raw reads were error-corrected and collapsed into unique sequences using a nearest-neighbor algorithm that merged closely related sequences. V, D and J gene segments were assigned by aligning CDR3 sequences to IMGT reference sequences. For a sequence to be retained, a match of at least six nucleotides was required to both a V gene segment and a J gene segment. A rearrangement was called productive if the CDR3 had no stop codons and remained in frame with V and J, and every other rearrangement was called non-productive. Following IMGT convention, CDR3 was defined as the stretch from the second conserved V-encoded cysteine up to the conserved J-encoded phenylalanine. Sequences without an unambiguous match to a single V gene segment were excluded from the earlier analysis of almost 600 of the donors. An earlier analysis of 500 to 700 of the donors classified V segments as functional when productive rearrangements were above 56.7% and as segregating when the standard deviation between donors was above 5%. A statistical classification framework was developed to diagnose cytomegalovirus status using the catalog of TCR beta chain sequences. In a later analysis, V and J genes were assigned by comparing TCR nucleotide sequences against IMGT/GENE-DB human TR gene sequences. Using the TCRdist pipeline, a later analysis assigned CDR3 sequences along with most-parsimonious VDJ recombination scenarios. In a later analysis, every TCR beta chain was defined by the combination of its CDR3 amino acid sequence and its V-gene family, and reads without a unique V-gene family were dropped. A later analysis removed 592 highly shared, low-generation-probability nucleotide sequences to deal with suspected cross-contamination and a sequencing artifact. In a later analysis, a clonal expansion index for each public chain was calculated from normalized within-repertoire ranks of inferred template counts. In a later analysis, generation probabilities were computed with a VDJ recombination model fitted to out-of-frame rearrangements, and the resulting probabilities were checked against IGoR. A later analysis scored TCR-TCR, TCR-HLA and TCR-CMV co-occurrence with hypergeometric tests, applying a repertoire-size bias correction to TCR pairs. To estimate false discovery rates, a later analysis permuted the HLA or CMV assignments 20 times. In a later analysis, co-occurring TCRs were grouped with DBSCAN, and TCRdist sequence similarity was added when clustering was performed within HLA-allele-positive subsets. For co-occurrence clustering, repertoires with fewer than 30,000 or more than 120,000 public chains were excluded, along with five repertoires with anomalous nucleotide sharing. In its TCRdb copy, this immuneACCESS table keeps in-frame sequences only and misses some clones. Where compared with another copy, unresolved V genes explain less than half of these, and the others have no known cause. V and J calls and clone size come straight from that table; D and trimming were deduced from the DNA. The table for this sample lists about 140,000 clones; 79% of them were counted only once. The ten most abundant clones make up approximately 7% of the sample.

The sequence joins TRBV20-1 to TRBJ2-7; the D gene cannot be named for sure. Sequencing was carried out using PBMCs. The receptor was derived from a man aged 40-50 years in good health and CMV-seropositive. The CDR3 region: CSAISRVEQYF. The sequenced DNA is TGCAGTGCTATCTCCCGGGTGGAGCAGTACTTC.